This T cell receptor (beta chain) appears in the sequencing data of a study of T-cell memory formation after mild COVID-19. Whole-study findings and limits: Mainly in CM and EM were contracting CD4+ clones; CD8+ were in EMRA.

The table lists this clonotype with a few counts. Its matching antigen is unknown. TCRdb reprocessed the 5' RACE reads with MiXCR, giving one entry per CDR3 protein. The sample lists 300,000 or so distinct CDR3 sequences; about 16% were seen once. Per germline, CDR1 WSHSY and CDR2 SAAADI. The CDR3 is 13 amino acids. Deletions cut 8 bases from V and 4 bases from J, with 14 bases between. The chain uses TRBV10-2 and TRBJ2-5; no definite D call. The origin of this receptor is a man aged 18 to 35 who had mild COVID-19 (a few samples of this study predate the infection). Cell type and time point are not known. Material: PBMCs or a T cell subset sorted from them (not recorded which). CDR3 in DNA: TGCGCCAGCGCATCTAGTAGTCCAGAGACCCAGTACTTC. Residues: CASASSSPETQYF.